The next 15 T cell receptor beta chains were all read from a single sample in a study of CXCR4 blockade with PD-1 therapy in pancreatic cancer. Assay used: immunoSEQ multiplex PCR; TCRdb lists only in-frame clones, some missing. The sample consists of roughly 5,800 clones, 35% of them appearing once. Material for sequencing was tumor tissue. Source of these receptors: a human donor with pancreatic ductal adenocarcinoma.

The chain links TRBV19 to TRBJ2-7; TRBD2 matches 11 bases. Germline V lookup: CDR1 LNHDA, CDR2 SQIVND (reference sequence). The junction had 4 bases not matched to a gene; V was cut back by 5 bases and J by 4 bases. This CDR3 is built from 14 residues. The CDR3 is CASSVGLAEYEQYF. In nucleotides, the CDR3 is TGTGCCAGTAGTGTGGGACTAGCGGAATACGAGCAGTACTTC.

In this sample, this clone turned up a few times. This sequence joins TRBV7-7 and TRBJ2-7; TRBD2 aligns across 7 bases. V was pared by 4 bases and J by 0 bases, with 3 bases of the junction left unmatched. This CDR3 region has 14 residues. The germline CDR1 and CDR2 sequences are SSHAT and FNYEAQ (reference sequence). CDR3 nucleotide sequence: TGTGCCAGCAGCTCCCGCGGGAGCTCCTACGAGCAGTACTTC. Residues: CASSSRGSSYEQYF. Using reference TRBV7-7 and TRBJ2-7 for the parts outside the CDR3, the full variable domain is GAGVSQSPRYKVTKRGQDVTLRCDPISSHATLYWYQQALGQGPEFLTYFNYEAQPDKSGLPSDRFSAERPEGSISTLTIQRTEQRDSAMYRCASSSRGSSYEQYFGPGTRLTVT.

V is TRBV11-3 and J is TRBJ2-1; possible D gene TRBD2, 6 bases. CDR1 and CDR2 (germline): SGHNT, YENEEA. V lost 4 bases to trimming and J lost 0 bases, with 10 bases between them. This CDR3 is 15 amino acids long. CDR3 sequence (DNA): TGTGCCAGCAGCTCAACCGGGGGCTCCTACAATGAGCAGTTCTTC. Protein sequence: CASSSTGGSYNEQFF. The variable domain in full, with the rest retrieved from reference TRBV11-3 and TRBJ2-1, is EAGVVQSPRYKIIEKKQPVAFWCNPISGHNTLYWYLQNLGQGPELLIRYENEEAVDDSQLPKDRFSAERLKGVDSTLKIQPAELGDSAVYLCASSSTGGSYNEQFFGPGTRLTVL.

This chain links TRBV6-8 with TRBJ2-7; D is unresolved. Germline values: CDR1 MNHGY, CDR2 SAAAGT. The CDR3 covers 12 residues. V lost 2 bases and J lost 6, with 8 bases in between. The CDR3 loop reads CASSYPRSEQYF. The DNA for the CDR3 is TGTGCCAGCAGTTACCCTCGAAGCGAGCAGTACTTC.

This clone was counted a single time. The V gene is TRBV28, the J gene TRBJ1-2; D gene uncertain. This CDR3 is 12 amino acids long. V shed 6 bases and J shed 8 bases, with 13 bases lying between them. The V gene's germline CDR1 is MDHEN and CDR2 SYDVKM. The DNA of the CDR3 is TGTGCCAGCAGACCAGGCGGAGACGGCTACACCTTC. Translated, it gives CASRPGGDGYTF.

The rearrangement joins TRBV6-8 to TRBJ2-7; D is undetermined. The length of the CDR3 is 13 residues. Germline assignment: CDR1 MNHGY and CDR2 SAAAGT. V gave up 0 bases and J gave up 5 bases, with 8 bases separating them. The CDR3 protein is CASSYSIYDEQYF. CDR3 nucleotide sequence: TGTGCCAGCAGTTACTCGATTTACGACGAGCAGTACTTC.

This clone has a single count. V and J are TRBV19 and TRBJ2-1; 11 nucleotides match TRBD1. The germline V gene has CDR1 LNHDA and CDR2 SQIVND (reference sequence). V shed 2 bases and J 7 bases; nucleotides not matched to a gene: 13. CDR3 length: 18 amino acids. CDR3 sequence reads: CASSIRNTWGQGVNEQFF. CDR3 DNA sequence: TGTGCCAGTAGTATACGGAATACGTGGGGACAGGGGGTTAATGAGCAGTTCTTC.

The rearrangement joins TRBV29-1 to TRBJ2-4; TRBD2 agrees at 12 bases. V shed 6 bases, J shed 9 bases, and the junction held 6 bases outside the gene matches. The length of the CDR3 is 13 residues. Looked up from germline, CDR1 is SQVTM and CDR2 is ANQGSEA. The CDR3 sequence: CSVGLAGSFIQYF. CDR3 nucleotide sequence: TGCAGCGTCGGACTAGCGGGAAGTTTCATTCAGTACTTC. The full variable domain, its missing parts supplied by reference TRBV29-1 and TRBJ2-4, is SAVISQKPSRDICQRGTSLTIQCQVDSQVTMMFWYRQQPGQSLTLIATANQGSEATYESGFVIDKFPISRPNLTFSTLTVSNMSPEDSSIYLCSVGLAGSFIQYFGAGTRLSVL.

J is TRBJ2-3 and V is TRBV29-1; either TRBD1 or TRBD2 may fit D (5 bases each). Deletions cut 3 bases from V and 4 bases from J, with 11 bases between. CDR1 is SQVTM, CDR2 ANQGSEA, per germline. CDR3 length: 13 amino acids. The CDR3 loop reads CSVDPQGADTQYF. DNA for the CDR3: TGCAGCGTTGACCCGCAGGGAGCAGATACGCAGTATTTT.

CDR3 sequence reads: CASSIHGDTYEQYF. The CDR3 bases are TGTGCCAGTAGTATACACGGGGACACCTACGAGCAGTACTTC. The genes are TRBV19 and TRBJ2-7; D is possibly TRBD1 (6 bases). The CDR3 covers 14 residues. Germline lookup yields CDR1 LNHDA and CDR2 SQIVND (reference sequence). Trimming took 2 bases from V and 2 from J, leaving 10 bases between them.

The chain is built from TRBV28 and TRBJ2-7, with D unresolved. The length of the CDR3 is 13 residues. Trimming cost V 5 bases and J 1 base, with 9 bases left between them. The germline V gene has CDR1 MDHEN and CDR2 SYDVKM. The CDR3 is CASSPPTSYEQYF. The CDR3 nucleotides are TGTGCCAGCAGTCCCCCCACGTCCTACGAGCAGTACTTC.

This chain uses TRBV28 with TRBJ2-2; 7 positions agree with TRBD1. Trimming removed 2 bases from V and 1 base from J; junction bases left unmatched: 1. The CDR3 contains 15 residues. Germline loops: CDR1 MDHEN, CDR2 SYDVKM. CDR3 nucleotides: TGTGCCAGCAGTTTAAGGACAGGGAACACCGGGGAGCTGTTTTTT. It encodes CASSLRTGNTGELFF.

In DNA form, the CDR3 reads TGTGCCAGCTCGCCGGACGGGAACTATGGCTACACCTTC. Translating gives CASSPDGNYGYTF. The J gene is TRBJ1-2, the V gene TRBV18; D call uncertain. Trimming cost V 6 bases and J 2 bases, with 10 bases left between them. This CDR3 contains 13 residues. Germline V gives CDR1 KGHSH, CDR2 LQKENI.

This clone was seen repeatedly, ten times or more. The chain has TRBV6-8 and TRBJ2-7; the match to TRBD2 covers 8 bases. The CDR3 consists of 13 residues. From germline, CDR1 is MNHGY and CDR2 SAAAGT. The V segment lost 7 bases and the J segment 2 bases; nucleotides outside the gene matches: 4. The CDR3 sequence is CASTHGRAYEQYF. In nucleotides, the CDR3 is TGTGCCAGCACTCACGGGAGGGCCTACGAGCAGTACTTC.

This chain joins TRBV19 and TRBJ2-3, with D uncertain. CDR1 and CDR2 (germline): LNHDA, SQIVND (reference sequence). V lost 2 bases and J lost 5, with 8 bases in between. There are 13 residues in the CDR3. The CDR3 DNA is TGTGCCAGTAGTATAAGCCCACTAGATACGCAGTATTTT. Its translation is CASSISPLDTQYF.